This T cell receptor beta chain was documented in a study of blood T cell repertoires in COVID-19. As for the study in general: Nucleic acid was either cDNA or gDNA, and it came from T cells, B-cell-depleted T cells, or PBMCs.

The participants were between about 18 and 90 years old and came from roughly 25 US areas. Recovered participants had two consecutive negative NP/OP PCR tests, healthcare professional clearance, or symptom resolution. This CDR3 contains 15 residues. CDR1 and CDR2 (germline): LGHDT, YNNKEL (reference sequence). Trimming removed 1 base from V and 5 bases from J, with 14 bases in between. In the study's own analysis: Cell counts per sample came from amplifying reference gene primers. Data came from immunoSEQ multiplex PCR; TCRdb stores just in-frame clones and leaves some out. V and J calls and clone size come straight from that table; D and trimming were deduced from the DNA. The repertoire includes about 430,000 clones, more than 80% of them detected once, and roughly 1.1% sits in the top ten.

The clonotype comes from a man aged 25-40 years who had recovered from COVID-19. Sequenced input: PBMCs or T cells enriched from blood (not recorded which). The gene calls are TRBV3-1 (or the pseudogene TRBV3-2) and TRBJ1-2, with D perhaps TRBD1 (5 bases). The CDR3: CASSQGRQPLYGYTF. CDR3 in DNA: TGTGCCAGCAGCCAAGGGCGACAGCCCTTATATGGCTACACCTTC.